This entry concerns a single TCR beta chain. These data are taken from a study of blood T cell repertoires in COVID-19. Participants came from fewer than 25 US areas, aged about 18 to 89 years. Clinical history as reported by participants underpinned cohort assignment. Recovered status applied to Cohort 3 donors who had two consecutive negative PCRs. It also applied to those with clearance or with symptom resolution. The data were produced by immunoSEQ multiplex PCR, yet TCRdb's version contains in-frame clones alone and is incomplete. Of under 200,000 clones listed, more than 80% are singletons. This TCR derives from a man aged 50-59 years who had recovered from COVID-19. The material sequenced was PBMCs or T cells enriched from blood (not recorded which).

The CDR3 DNA reads TGTGCCAGCAGCTCCACTAGCGGTTCCTACGAGCAGTACTTC. Translating it yields CASSSTSGSYEQYF. The J gene is TRBJ2-7, the V gene TRBV7-2, with 8 bases matching TRBD2. Germline V lookup: CDR1 SGHTA, CDR2 FQGNSA. This CDR3 comprises 14 residues. After removal of 4 bases from V and 1 base from J, the junction contained 3 bases not matched to a gene.